Listed below are T cell receptor beta chains from one sample, sequenced in a study of Ad26.COV2.S vaccination and SARS-CoV-2 variants. Only in-frame clones appear in the TCRdb table, and some are missing; sequencing was by immunoSEQ multiplex PCR. The data show roughly 700,000 clones, roughly nine tenths seen once. This specimen consisted of peripheral blood, obtained in a trial of Ad26.COV2.S vaccine versus placebo. Receptors originate from a person between 18 and 65 years old who received the Ad26.COV2.S COVID-19 vaccine or a placebo. The CDR3 runs from the conserved cysteine through the conserved F or W. The D gene is left open where the match is weak. Expanded clones get a size class; other rows say once, few or many, or leave the size out.

-	-	11	TRBV7-9	TRBJ2-3	CASSSTDTQYF	TGTGCCAGCAGCAGCACAGATACGCAGTATTTT
-	TRBD1	15	TRBV6-5	TRBJ1-4	CASSSNRGNNEKLFF	TGTGCCAGCAGTTCCAACAGGGGGAATAATGAAAAACTGTTTTTT
-	-	15	TRBV19	TRBJ2-1	CASSLTFTSFNEQFF	TGTGCCAGTAGCCTTACCTTTACTAGTTTCAATGAGCAGTTCTTC
-	-	13	TRBV24-1	TRBJ1-2	CATSPSYSMGYTF	TGTGCCACCAGTCCCTCCTATTCGATGGGCTACACCTTC
-	-	14	TRBV6-5	TRBJ1-1	CASSYSRTNTEAFF	TGTGCCAGCAGTTACTCGCGAACGAACACTGAAGCTTTCTTT
-	-	13	TRBV2	TRBJ1-5	CASRTTWGQPQHF	TGTGCCAGCAGGACGACTTGGGGTCAGCCCCAGCATTTT
-	-	13	TRBV11-2	TRBJ1-2	CASSLPGAYGYTF	TGTGCCAGCAGCTTACCGGGGGCCTATGGCTACACCTTC
-	-	16	TRBV10-2	TRBJ1-5	CASSVGQLVYNQPQHF	TGCGCCAGCAGTGTGGGTCAGTTGGTTTACAATCAGCCCCAGCATTTT
-	-	17	TRBV4-1	TRBJ1-3	CASSQVLKINSGNTIYF	TGCGCCAGCAGCCAAGTGTTAAAGATTAACTCCGGAAACACCATATATTTT
-	-	14	TRBV21-1	TRBJ2-1	CASSNTIPLGVQFF	TGTGCCAGCAGCAATACTATACCCCTGGGGGTGCAGTTCTTC
-	-	14	TRBV6-4	TRBJ2-3	CASSPGHSTDTQYF	TGTGCCAGCAGTCCGGGACATAGCACAGATACGCAGTATTTT
-	-	13	TRBV2	TRBJ2-2	CASSDRETGELFF	TGTGCCAGCAGTGACAGGGAGACCGGGGAGCTGTTTTTT
-	TRBD1	15	TRBV9	TRBJ2-1	CASSVSGTEDNEQFF	TGTGCCAGCAGCGTCTCCGGGACAGAGGATAATGAGCAGTTCTTC
-	TRBD2	18	TRBV24-1	TRBJ2-5	CATSDFPRKAGLKETQYF	TGTGCCACCAGTGATTTCCCCCGCAAAGCGGGGCTCAAAGAGACCCAGTACTTC
-	-	12	TRBV19	TRBJ2-4	CASSIMGNIQYF	TGTGCCAGTAGTATAATGGGGAACATTCAGTACTTC
few	-	15	TRBV6-5	TRBJ2-7	CASSSLPEKAYEQYF	TGTGCCAGCAGTAGCTTGCCGGAAAAAGCCTACGAGCAGTACTTC
-	-	13	TRBV24-1	TRBJ2-1	CATSVNTDNEQFF	TGTGCCACCAGTGTTAACACTGACAATGAGCAGTTCTTC
-	-	13	TRBV5-8	TRBJ1-1	CASRLDSNTEAFF	TGTGCCAGCAGATTGGACAGCAACACTGAAGCTTTCTTT
-	TRBD2	16	TRBV6-6	TRBJ2-7	CASSTPGVAGISEQYF	TGTGCCAGCAGTACCCCGGGGGTAGCGGGAATAAGCGAGCAGTACTTC
-	-	15	TRBV5-1	TRBJ2-5	CASSLAGPFAETQYF	TGCGCCAGCAGCTTGGCGGGCCCCTTTGCAGAGACCCAGTACTTC
-	-	15	TRBV7-9	TRBJ1-4	CASSLDTGRNEKLFF	TGTGCCAGCAGCTTAGATACGGGACGCAATGAAAAACTGTTTTTT
-	TRBD1	14	TRBV4-3	TRBJ2-5	CASSQGRQGKTQYF	TGCGCCAGCAGCCAAGGTAGACAGGGAAAGACCCAGTACTTC